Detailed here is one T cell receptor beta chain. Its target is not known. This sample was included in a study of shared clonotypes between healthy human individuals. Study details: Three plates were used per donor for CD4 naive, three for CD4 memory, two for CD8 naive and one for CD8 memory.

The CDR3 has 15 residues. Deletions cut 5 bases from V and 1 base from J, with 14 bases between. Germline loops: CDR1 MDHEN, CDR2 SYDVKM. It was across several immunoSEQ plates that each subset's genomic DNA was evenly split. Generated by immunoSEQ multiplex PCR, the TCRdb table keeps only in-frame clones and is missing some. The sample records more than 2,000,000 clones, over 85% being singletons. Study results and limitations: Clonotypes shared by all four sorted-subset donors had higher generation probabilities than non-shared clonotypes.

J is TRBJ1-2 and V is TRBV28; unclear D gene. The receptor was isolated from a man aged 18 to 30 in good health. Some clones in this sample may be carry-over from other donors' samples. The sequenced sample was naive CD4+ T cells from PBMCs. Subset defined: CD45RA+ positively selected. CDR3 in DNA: TGTGCCAGCAGTCCCGGACGGGCGGGTAACTATGGCTACACCTTC. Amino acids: CASSPGRAGNYGYTF.